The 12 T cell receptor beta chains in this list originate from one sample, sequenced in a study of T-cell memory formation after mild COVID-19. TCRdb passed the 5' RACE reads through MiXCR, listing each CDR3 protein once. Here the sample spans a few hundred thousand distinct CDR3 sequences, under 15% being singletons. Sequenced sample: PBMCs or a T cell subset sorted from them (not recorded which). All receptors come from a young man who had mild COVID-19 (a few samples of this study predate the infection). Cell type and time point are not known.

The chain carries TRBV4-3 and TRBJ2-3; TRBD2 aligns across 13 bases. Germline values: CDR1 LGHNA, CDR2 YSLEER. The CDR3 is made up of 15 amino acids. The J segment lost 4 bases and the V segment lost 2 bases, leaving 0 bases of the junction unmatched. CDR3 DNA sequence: TGCGCCAGCAGCCAAACTAGCGGGGGGGCAGATACGCAGTATTTT. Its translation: CASSQTSGGADTQYF.

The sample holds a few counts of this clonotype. The CDR3: CASSPRPSDEQFF. CDR3 in DNA: TGTGCCAGCAGCCCTAGACCCTCGGATGAGCAGTTCTTC. V is TRBV7-9 and J is TRBJ2-1; the D is unclear. The CDR3 has 13 residues. Germline V gene data show CDR1 as SEHNR and CDR2 as FQNEAQ (reference sequence). V was cut by 5 bases and J by 8 bases, with 13 bases left in between.

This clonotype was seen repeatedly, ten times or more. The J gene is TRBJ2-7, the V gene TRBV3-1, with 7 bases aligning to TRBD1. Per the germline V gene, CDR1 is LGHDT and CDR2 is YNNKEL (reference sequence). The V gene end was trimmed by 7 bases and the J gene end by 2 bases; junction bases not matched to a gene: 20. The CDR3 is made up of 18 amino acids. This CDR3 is CASTSTPGLTGAPYEQYF. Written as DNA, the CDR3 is TGTGCCAGCACCTCCACACCCGGTCTAACAGGGGCCCCCTACGAGCAGTACTTC.

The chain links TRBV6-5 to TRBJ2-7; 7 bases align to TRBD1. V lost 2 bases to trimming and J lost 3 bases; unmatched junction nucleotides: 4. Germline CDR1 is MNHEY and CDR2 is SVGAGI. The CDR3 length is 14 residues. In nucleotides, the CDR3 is TGTGCCAGCAGTTACGGGGGACAGCTCTACGAGCAGTACTTC. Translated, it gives CASSYGGQLYEQYF.

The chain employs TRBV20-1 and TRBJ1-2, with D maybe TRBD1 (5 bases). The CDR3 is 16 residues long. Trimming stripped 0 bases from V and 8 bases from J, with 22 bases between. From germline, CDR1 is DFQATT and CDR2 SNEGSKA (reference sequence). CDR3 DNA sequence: TGCAGTGCTAGAGATTCAGTCCCGGGTCGAGGGGCGGGCTACACCTTC. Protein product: CSARDSVPGRGAGYTF.

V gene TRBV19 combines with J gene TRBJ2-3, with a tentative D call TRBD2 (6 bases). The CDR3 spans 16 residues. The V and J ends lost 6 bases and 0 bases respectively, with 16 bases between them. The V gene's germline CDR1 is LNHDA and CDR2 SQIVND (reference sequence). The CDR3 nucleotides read TGTGCCAGTAGCGGTCCGGCGGGGTCTAGCACAGATACGCAGTATTTT. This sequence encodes CASSGPAGSSTDTQYF.

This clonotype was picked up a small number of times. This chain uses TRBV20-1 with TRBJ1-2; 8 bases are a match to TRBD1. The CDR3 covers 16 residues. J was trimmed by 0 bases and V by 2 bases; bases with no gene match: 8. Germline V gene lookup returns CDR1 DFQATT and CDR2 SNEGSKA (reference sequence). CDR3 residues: CSARRRGQVSNYGYTF. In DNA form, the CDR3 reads TGCAGTGCTAGAAGGAGGGGACAGGTTTCTAACTATGGCTACACCTTC.

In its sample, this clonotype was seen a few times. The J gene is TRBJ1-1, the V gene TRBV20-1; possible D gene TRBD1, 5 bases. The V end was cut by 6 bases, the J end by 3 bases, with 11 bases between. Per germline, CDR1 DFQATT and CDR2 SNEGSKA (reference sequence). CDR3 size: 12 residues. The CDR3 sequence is CSARVIDTEAFF. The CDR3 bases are TGCAGTGCCAGGGTTATAGACACTGAAGCTTTCTTT.

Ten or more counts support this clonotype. This chain's CDR3 is CASSLTRVPYEQYF. CDR3 nucleotides: TGTGCCAGCAGCTTAACCAGGGTCCCGTACGAGCAGTACTTC. The rearrangement links TRBV7-8 to TRBJ2-7; TRBD1 is a possible D gene (5 bases). The germline V gene has CDR1 SGHVS and CDR2 FQNEAQ. V was pared by 2 bases and J by 4 bases, with 12 bases between. This CDR3 spans 14 amino acids.

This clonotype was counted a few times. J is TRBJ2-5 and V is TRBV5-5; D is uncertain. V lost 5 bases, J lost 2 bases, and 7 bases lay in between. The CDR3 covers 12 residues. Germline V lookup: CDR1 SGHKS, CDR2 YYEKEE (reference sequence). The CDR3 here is CASRYLQETQYF. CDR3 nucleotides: TGTGCCAGCAGATACTTACAAGAGACCCAGTACTTC.

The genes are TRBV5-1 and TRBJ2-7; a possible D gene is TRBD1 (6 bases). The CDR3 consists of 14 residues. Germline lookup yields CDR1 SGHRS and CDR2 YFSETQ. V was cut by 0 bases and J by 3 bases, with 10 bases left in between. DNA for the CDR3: TGCGCCAGCAGCTTGGGAGCAGGGGACTACGAGCAGTACTTC. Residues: CASSLGAGDYEQYF. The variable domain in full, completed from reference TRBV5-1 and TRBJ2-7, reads KAGVTQTPRYLIKTRGQQVTLSCSPISGHRSVSWYQQTPGQGLQFLFEYFSETQRNKGNFPGRFSGRQFSNSRSEMNVSTLELGDSALYLCASSLGAGDYEQYFGPGTRLTVT.

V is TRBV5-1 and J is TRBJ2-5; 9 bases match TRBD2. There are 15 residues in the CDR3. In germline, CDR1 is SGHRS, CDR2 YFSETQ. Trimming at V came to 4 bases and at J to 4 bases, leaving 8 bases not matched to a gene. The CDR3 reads CASSTGSGGGETQYF. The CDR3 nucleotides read TGCGCCAGCAGCACCGGTAGCGGGGGTGGAGAGACCCAGTACTTC. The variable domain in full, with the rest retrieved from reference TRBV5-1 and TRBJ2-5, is KAGVTQTPRYLIKTRGQQVTLSCSPISGHRSVSWYQQTPGQGLQFLFEYFSETQRNKGNFPGRFSGRQFSNSRSEMNVSTLELGDSALYLCASSTGSGGGETQYFGPGTRLLVL.